Shown below are 12 T cell receptor beta chains from a single sample sequenced in a study of control samples from healthy donors and cancer patients. Produced via immunoSEQ multiplex PCR; TCRdb's table is partial and in-frame only. The data hold about 95,000 clones, with 85% observed a single time. Sequenced input: blood. All receptors derive from a man aged 25 to 40 in good health.

The chain has TRBV24-1 and TRBJ2-1; 10 nucleotides agree with TRBD2. V trimming: 5 bases; J trimming: 5 bases; junction bases outside the gene matches: 11. The CDR3 sequence is 17 residues long. Germline CDR1 KGHDR, CDR2 SFDVKD. CDR3 sequence reads: CATSGHSLAGAHNEQFF. CDR3 nucleotides: TGTGCCACCAGTGGCCACTCCCTAGCGGGGGCTCACAATGAGCAGTTCTTC.

V usage is TRBV25-1 and J usage is TRBJ1-2; 10 bases align to TRBD1. CDR1 and CDR2 from the germline V gene are MGHDK and SYGVNS. The CDR3 contains 16 residues. V dropped 5 bases and J dropped 2; count of bases not matched to a gene: 8. DNA for the CDR3: TGTGCCAGCAGTACGACAGGGGGCAGTTGGAACTATGGCTACACCTTC. Amino acids: CASSTTGGSWNYGYTF.

The V and J genes are TRBV19 and TRBJ1-1; no clear D gene. CDR3 length equals 13 residues. The germline V gene has CDR1 LNHDA and CDR2 SQIVND (reference sequence). Trimming cost V 3 bases and J 3 bases, with 8 bases left between them. The CDR3: CASSIQKHTEAFF. CDR3 nucleotides: TGTGCCAGTAGTATTCAAAAACACACTGAAGCTTTCTTT.

This clone appeared a single time. This rearrangement joins TRBV5-1 to TRBJ2-1; 7 bases fit TRBD1. V shed 0 bases and J 5 bases; nucleotides not matched to a gene: 11. There are 17 residues in the CDR3. Germline V CDR1 and CDR2: SGHRS, YFSETQ. CDR3 DNA: TGCGCCAGCAGCTTGGCCATAGGGGGCAGCAACCACAATGAGCAGTTCTTC. Its translation is CASSLAIGGSNHNEQFF.

The gene calls are TRBV29-1 and TRBJ1-1; tentatively, D is TRBD1 (5 bases). CDR3 length: 10 residues. The germline gives CDR1 SQVTM, CDR2 ANQGSEA. V was clipped by 0 bases and J by 11 bases, with 7 bases between them. The CDR3 loop is CSVEEGLAFF. CDR3 coding DNA: TGCAGCGTTGAAGAGGGACTGGCTTTCTTT.

V gene TRBV6-5 combines with J gene TRBJ2-7, with 7 bases fitting TRBD1. The CDR3 contains 15 residues. In germline, CDR1 is MNHEY, CDR2 SVGAGI. The J segment lost 2 bases and the V segment lost 6 bases, leaving 10 bases of the junction unmatched. The CDR3 DNA follows: TGTGCCAGCAGCGGAGGACAGGTTCCTACCTACGAGCAGTACTTC. Protein: CASSGGQVPTYEQYF.

The gene calls are TRBV7-3 and TRBJ1-6; no firm D call. Trimming pared 3 bases from V and 4 bases from J, leaving 4 bases between. The CDR3 is 13 amino acids. Germline CDR1 reads SGHTA; CDR2 reads FQGTGA. DNA for the CDR3: TGTGCCAGCAGCTTCGGGTATAATTCACCCCTCCACTTT. As protein: CASSFGYNSPLHF.

The CDR3 DNA reads as TGTGCCAGCAGCTTTAGGGGCAATCAGCCCCAGCATTTT. Protein: CASSFRGNQPQHF. The chain is built from TRBV7-2 and TRBJ1-5; D is undetermined. Germline V gene data show CDR1 as SGHTA and CDR2 as FQGNSA. V lost 3 bases, J lost 2 bases, and 5 bases lay in between. This CDR3 region has 13 residues. The full variable domain, rest sourced from reference TRBV7-2 and TRBJ1-5, is GAGVSQSPSNKVTEKGKDVELRCDPISGHTALYWYRQSLGQGLEFLIYFQGNSAPDKSGLPSDRFSAERTGGSVSTLTIQRTQQEDSAVYLCASSFRGNQPQHFGDGTRLSIL.

V gene TRBV7-8 combines with J gene TRBJ1-2; D gene unclear. Germline CDR1 reads SGHVS; CDR2 reads FQNEAQ. The CDR3 is 14 residues long. Deletions cut 2 bases from V and 6 bases from J, with 13 bases between. The CDR3 DNA is TGTGCCAGCAGCTTATGGCGTCTTAAGGATGGCTACACCTTC. As protein: CASSLWRLKDGYTF.

This clone was seen once. The chain carries TRBV25-1 and TRBJ1-1; D call uncertain. The germline V and J ends were trimmed by 4 bases and 4 bases, with 7 bases remaining between them. Per germline, CDR1 MGHDK and CDR2 SYGVNS. CDR3 length: 12 residues. CDR3 loop: CASSAGSTEAFF. The CDR3 coding sequence is TGTGCCAGCAGTGCCGGTAGCACTGAAGCTTTCTTT.

This chain uses TRBV9 with TRBJ2-3; D possibly corresponds to TRBD2 (6 bases). Germline CDR1 reads SGDLS; CDR2 reads YYNGEE. The CDR3 runs 16 residues. Trimming took 3 bases from V and 0 from J, leaving 14 bases between them. This CDR3 reads CASSADLAGSTDTQYF. In DNA form, the CDR3 reads TGTGCCAGCAGCGCCGACTTGGCGGGGAGCACAGATACGCAGTATTTT.

V is TRBV19 and J is TRBJ2-2; possibly TRBD2 for D (6 bases). V lost 5 bases, J lost 1 base, and 14 bases lay in between. The CDR3 spans 16 residues. Germline V gene sequence: CDR1 LNHDA, CDR2 SQIVND (reference sequence). The CDR3 DNA reads as TGTGCCAGTAGTGCAGGAGGGCCGATGAACACCGGGGAGCTGTTTTTT. This translates into CASSAGGPMNTGELFF.